The 13 T cell receptor beta chains in this list originate from one sample, sequenced in a study of T cells in Graves' hyperthyroidism and ophthalmopathy. Amplification of TCR beta CDR3 regions was performed using RNA transcripts as template. The HTBI set primed first-round TCR CDR3 RT-PCR. MiXCR was run by TCRdb on the multiplex PCR reads, yielding one entry per CDR3 protein. The sample lists more than 500,000 distinct CDR3 sequences, around 45% occurring once. The sequenced sample consisted of peripheral blood or thyroid tissue (not recorded which). These receptors were obtained from an adult woman with Graves' disease, either hyperthyroidism or ophthalmopathy (not recorded which).

J is TRBJ2-5 and V is TRBV9; D may match TRBD1 or TRBD2 (5 bases each). Trimming stripped 0 bases from V and 6 bases from J, with 15 bases between. CDR1 is SGDLS and CDR2 is YYNGEE in the germline V gene. The CDR3 extends over 15 amino acids. As DNA, the CDR3 is TGTGCCAGCAGCGTAGAAGAGGGATTGGGACAGACCCAGTACTTC. Translation: CASSVEEGLGQTQYF. The entire variable domain, with the rest obtained from reference TRBV9 and TRBJ2-5, is as follows: DSGVTQTPKHLITATGQRVTLRCSPRSGDLSVYWYQQSLDQGLQFLIQYYNGEERAKGNILERFSAQQFPDLHSELNLSSLELGDSALYFCASSVEEGLGQTQYFGPGTRLLVL.

The chain is built from TRBV6-5 and TRBJ1-5, with 12 bases fitting TRBD1. The junction had 10 bases not matched to a gene; V was cut back by 6 bases and J by 4 bases. CDR3 size: 17 residues. Germline CDR1 is MNHEY and CDR2 is SVGAGI. The CDR3 sequence is CASRSRDRGRENQPQHF. The CDR3 nucleotides are TGTGCCAGCAGGAGCCGGGACAGGGGGCGCGAGAATCAGCCCCAGCATTTT.

V usage is TRBV12-3 or TRBV12-4 and J usage is TRBJ2-3; TRBD2 matches at 7 bases. The CDR3 contains 16 residues. Germline trimming cut 0 bases from V and 0 bases from J; bases unmatched to any gene: 3. This chain's CDR3 is CASSLAAGSSTDTQYF. The CDR3 DNA sequence: TGTGCCAGCAGTTTAGCAGCGGGGTCTAGCACAGATACGCAGTATTTT.

This chain links TRBV25-1 with TRBJ2-7; 7 bases map to TRBD1. Germline values: CDR1 MGHDK, CDR2 SYGVNS. The CDR3 runs to 13 residues. The DNA of the CDR3 is TGTGCTGTCGGGACAGCGCAAACCTACGAGCAGTACTTC. Translated: CAVGTAQTYEQYF.

The V gene is TRBV29-1, the J gene TRBJ2-5; 7 positions agree with TRBD1. The CDR3 runs 12 residues. The trim removed 4 bases at V and 5 bases at J, leaving 4 bases unmatched. The germline V gene has CDR1 SQVTM and CDR2 ANQGSEA. The CDR3 loop reads CSVGRGKETQYF. CDR3 coding DNA: TGCAGCGTTGGCAGGGGGAAGGAGACCCAGTACTTC.

J is TRBJ1-1 and V is TRBV12-3 or TRBV12-4; 7 bases fit TRBD1. This CDR3 region has 13 residues. The ends lost 7 bases at V and 2 bases at J; junction bases unmatched: 4. CDR3 in DNA: TGTGCCAGCATCAGACAGGGAAACACTGAAGCTTTCTTT. It is translated as CASIRQGNTEAFF.

V usage is TRBV18 and J usage is TRBJ1-1; tentatively, D is TRBD1 (6 bases). Germline CDR1 is KGHSH and CDR2 is LQKENI. V was shortened by 5 bases and J by 8 bases, with 15 bases between the two germline ends. The CDR3 has 13 residues. The CDR3 nucleotides are TGTGCCAGCTCAGCTTACAGGGTGCCGGAAGCTTTCTTT. Translating it yields CASSAYRVPEAFF.

This clonotype showed up many times. The V gene is TRBV6-6, the J gene TRBJ2-5, with D possibly called TRBD1 or TRBD2 (5 bases each). Between the trimmed V and J ends, which lost 2 bases and 4 bases, there was a span of 14 bases. Germline V gene data show CDR1 as MNHNY and CDR2 as SVGAGI (reference sequence). CDR3 size: 15 residues. CDR3 protein: CASSYASRGGETQYF. In DNA form, the CDR3 reads TGTGCCAGCAGTTACGCCTCGAGGGGTGGAGAGACCCAGTACTTC.

This clonotype appeared many times. The chain combines TRBV7-2 with TRBJ2-2; D may be TRBD2 (5 bases). V was clipped by 3 bases and J by 4 bases, with 12 bases between them. CDR1 and CDR2 (germline): SGHTA, FQGNSA. The CDR3 sequence is 15 residues long. CDR3 amino acids: CASSFRDWGTGELFF. The CDR3, as DNA: TGTGCCAGCAGCTTCCGGGATTGGGGCACCGGGGAGCTGTTTTTT.

This clonotype was picked up many times. The chain carries TRBV7-8 and TRBJ1-1; TRBD1 might be the D (5 bases). Trimming removed 3 bases at V and 1 base at J, with 9 bases between. The CDR3 covers 14 residues. Germline V gene lookup returns CDR1 SGHVS and CDR2 FQNEAQ. The CDR3 region is CASSFGHANTEAFF. As DNA, the CDR3 is TGTGCCAGCAGCTTCGGACACGCGAACACTGAAGCTTTCTTT.

Notes on this clonotype: Compared with germline, one end of the junction differs, possibly owing to a read error. This sequence joins TRBV10-3 and TRBJ2-2, with D possibly TRBD1 on 6 matching bases. The CDR3 loop spans 16 amino acids. CDR1 is ENHRY and CDR2 is SYGVKD in the germline V gene. CDR3 sequence: CTTRALGTPNTGELFF. Written as DNA, the CDR3 is TGTACCACCAGAGCACTCGGGACACCCAACACCGGAGAGCTGTTTTTT.

This CDR3 reads CAISEEGSLGTQYF. CDR3 DNA sequence: TGTGCCATCAGTGAGGAGGGGAGTCTAGGGACCCAGTACTTC. This rearrangement joins TRBV10-3 to TRBJ2-5; tentatively, D is TRBD1 or TRBD2 (5 bases each). The V end was cut by 2 bases, the J end by 7 bases, with 14 bases between. The CDR3 has 14 residues. The germline V gene encodes CDR1 ENHRY and CDR2 SYGVKD.

This rearrangement joins TRBV3-1 to TRBJ1-1, with 9 bases aligning to TRBD1. The ends lost 4 bases at V and 0 bases at J; junction bases unmatched: 9. CDR3 length: 17 amino acids. Germline V gene sequence: CDR1 LGHDT, CDR2 YNNKEL (reference sequence). CDR3 amino acids: CASSRDGGTGMNTEAFF. The CDR3 coding sequence is TGTGCCAGCAGCCGCGACGGCGGGACAGGGATGAACACTGAAGCTTTCTTT. Full variable domain (rest looked up from reference TRBV3-1 and TRBJ1-1): DTAVSQTPKYLVTQMGNDKSIKCEQNLGHDTMYWYKQDSKKFLKIMFSYNNKELIINETVPNRFSPKSPDKAHLNLHINSLELGDSAVYFCASSRDGGTGMNTEAFFGQGTRLTVV.